A selection of T cell receptor beta chains follows, all from one sample in a study of blood T cell repertoires in COVID-19. Repertoires were generated with immunoSEQ multiplex PCR, while TCRdb's copy carries only in-frame clones and drops some. Of about 180,000 clones listed, 80% to 85% are singletons. Source material: peripheral blood. Receptor source: a middle-aged woman with COVID-19, enrolled during active disease. Each CDR3 is given without its conserved first and last residue. The D gene is left open where the match is weak. Rows may omit the clone size; those that give it use once, few, many or a size class.

J gene: TRBJ2-3; clone size: .; D gene: TRBD2; V gene: TRBV19; CDR3 protein: ASSIHTSGSSDTQY
J gene: TRBJ2-5; clone size: .; D gene: TRBD2; V gene: TRBV19; CDR3 protein: ASSIVAGGETQY
J gene: TRBJ1-2; clone size: once; D gene: .; V gene: TRBV24-1; CDR3 protein: ATSDSVYGYT
J gene: TRBJ1-3; clone size: .; D gene: .; V gene: TRBV5-3; CDR3 protein: ARSFRDPGNTIY
J gene: TRBJ1-5; clone size: .; D gene: TRBD1; V gene: TRBV19; CDR3 protein: AVNRGRDNQPQH
J gene: TRBJ2-7; clone size: .; D gene: .; V gene: TRBV27; CDR3 protein: ASSLGQGAYEQY
J gene: TRBJ1-6; clone size: .; D gene: .; V gene: TRBV27; CDR3 protein: ASSFRPGHTMSSYNSPLH
J gene: TRBJ2-3; clone size: .; D gene: .; V gene: TRBV10-3; CDR3 protein: AIGLATQY
J gene: TRBJ2-5; clone size: few; D gene: .; V gene: TRBV27; CDR3 protein: ASSPLESGTQY
J gene: TRBJ1-2; clone size: .; D gene: .; V gene: TRBV7-9; CDR3 protein: ASSLSGTAYGYT
J gene: TRBJ1-5; clone size: once; D gene: TRBD1; V gene: TRBV6-5; CDR3 protein: ASSIDRVGQPQH
J gene: TRBJ1-5; clone size: .; D gene: TRBD1; V gene: TRBV6-5; CDR3 protein: ASWGSGGVGQPQH
J gene: TRBJ2-7; clone size: .; D gene: .; V gene: TRBV6-2/TRBV6-3; CDR3 protein: ASSYSGGVNYEQY
J gene: TRBJ1-5; clone size: few; D gene: TRBD1; V gene: TRBV19; CDR3 protein: ASIKGANQPQH
J gene: TRBJ2-5; clone size: .; D gene: TRBD2; V gene: TRBV2; CDR3 protein: ARERLASQETQY
J gene: TRBJ2-7; clone size: .; D gene: TRBD1; V gene: TRBV28; CDR3 protein: ASSLMTGTGPYEQY
J gene: TRBJ1-5; clone size: .; D gene: .; V gene: TRBV28; CDR3 protein: ASSLPNQPQH
J gene: TRBJ1-1; clone size: .; D gene: .; V gene: TRBV2; CDR3 protein: ASSELTGEITEAF
J gene: TRBJ2-3; clone size: .; D gene: .; V gene: TRBV3-1/TRBV3-2; CDR3 protein: ASSQGVWATDTQY
J gene: TRBJ1-2; clone size: .; D gene: TRBD1; V gene: TRBV27; CDR3 protein: ASSLKGTGSYGYT
J gene: TRBJ2-7; clone size: .; D gene: .; V gene: TRBV5-6; CDR3 protein: ASSGSVSAYEQY
J gene: TRBJ1-4; clone size: once; D gene: .; V gene: TRBV5-5; CDR3 protein: ASSTDRRLNEKLF
J gene: TRBJ2-1; clone size: .; D gene: .; V gene: TRBV5-1; CDR3 protein: ASSLGATYNEQF
J gene: TRBJ1-1; clone size: .; D gene: .; V gene: TRBV9; CDR3 protein: ASSPRTGLEAF
J gene: TRBJ1-1; clone size: .; D gene: TRBD1; V gene: TRBV14; CDR3 protein: ASSRSGTGGVAF
J gene: TRBJ1-4; clone size: .; D gene: .; V gene: TRBV11-3; CDR3 protein: ASSRNKGEKLF
J gene: TRBJ1-2; clone size: .; D gene: .; V gene: TRBV28; CDR3 protein: ASSPTHTGWT
J gene: TRBJ1-1; clone size: .; D gene: .; V gene: TRBV10-2; CDR3 protein: ASSEIIVGGGEAF
J gene: TRBJ1-2; clone size: once; D gene: TRBD1; V gene: TRBV11-2; CDR3 protein: ASRSVRDRPYGYT
J gene: TRBJ2-3; clone size: .; D gene: TRBD2; V gene: TRBV5-1; CDR3 protein: ASSGGLAGGRTDTQY
J gene: TRBJ1-2; clone size: .; D gene: TRBD1; V gene: TRBV2; CDR3 protein: ASSPGQAFGGYT
J gene: TRBJ1-2; clone size: .; D gene: .; V gene: TRBV6-4; CDR3 protein: ASWGGYGYT
J gene: TRBJ2-7; clone size: .; D gene: .; V gene: TRBV14; CDR3 protein: ASSQVNYEQY